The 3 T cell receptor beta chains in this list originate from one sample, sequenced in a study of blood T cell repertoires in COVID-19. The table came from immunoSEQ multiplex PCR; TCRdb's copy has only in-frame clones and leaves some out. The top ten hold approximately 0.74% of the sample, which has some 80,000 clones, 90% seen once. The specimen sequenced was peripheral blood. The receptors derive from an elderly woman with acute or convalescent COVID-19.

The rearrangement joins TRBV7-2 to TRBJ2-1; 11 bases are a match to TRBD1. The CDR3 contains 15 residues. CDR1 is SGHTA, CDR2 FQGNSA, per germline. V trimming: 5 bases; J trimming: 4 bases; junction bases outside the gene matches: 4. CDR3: CASSQDRGPYNEQFF. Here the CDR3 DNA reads TGTGCCAGCAGCCAGGACAGGGGGCCGTACAATGAGCAGTTCTTC.

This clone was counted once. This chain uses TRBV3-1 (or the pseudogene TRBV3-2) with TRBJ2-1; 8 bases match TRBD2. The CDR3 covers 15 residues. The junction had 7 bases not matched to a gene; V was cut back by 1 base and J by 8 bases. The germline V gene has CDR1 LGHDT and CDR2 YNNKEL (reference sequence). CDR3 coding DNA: TGTGCCAGCAGCCAAGCGGGGGGGAGGGCGTATGAGCAGTTCTTC. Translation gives CASSQAGGRAYEQFF.

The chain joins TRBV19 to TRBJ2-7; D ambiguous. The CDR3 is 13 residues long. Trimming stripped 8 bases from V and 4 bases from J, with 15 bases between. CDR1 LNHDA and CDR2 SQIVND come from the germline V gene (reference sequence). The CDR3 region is CASSIEFLYEQYF. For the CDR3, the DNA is TGTGCCAGTTCTATCGAATTCTTGTACGAGCAGTACTTC.